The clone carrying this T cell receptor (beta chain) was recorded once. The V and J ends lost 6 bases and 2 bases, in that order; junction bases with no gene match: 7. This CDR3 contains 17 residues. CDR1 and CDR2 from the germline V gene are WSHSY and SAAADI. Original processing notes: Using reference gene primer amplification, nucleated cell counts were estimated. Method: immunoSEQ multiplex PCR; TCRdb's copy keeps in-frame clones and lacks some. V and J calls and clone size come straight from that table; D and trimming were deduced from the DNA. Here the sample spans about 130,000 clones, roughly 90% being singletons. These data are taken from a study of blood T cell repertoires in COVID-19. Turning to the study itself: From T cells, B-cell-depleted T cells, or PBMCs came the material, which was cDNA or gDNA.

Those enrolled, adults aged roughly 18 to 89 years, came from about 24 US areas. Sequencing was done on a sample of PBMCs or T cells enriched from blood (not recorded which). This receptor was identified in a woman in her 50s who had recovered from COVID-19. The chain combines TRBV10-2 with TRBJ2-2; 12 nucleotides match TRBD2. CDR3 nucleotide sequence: TGCGCCAGCAGAAAGACTAGCGGGGGATCAAACACCGGGGAGCTGTTTTTT. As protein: CASRKTSGGSNTGELFF.